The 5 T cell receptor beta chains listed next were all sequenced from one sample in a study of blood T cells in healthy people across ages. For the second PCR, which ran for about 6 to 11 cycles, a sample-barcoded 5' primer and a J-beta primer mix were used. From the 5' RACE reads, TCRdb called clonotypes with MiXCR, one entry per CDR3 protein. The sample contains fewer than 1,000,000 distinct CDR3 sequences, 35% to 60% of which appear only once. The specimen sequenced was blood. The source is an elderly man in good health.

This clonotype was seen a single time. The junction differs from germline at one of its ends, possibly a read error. This chain's CDR3 is CASGVGQGAYEQYF. The CDR3 DNA reads as TGTGCCAGCGGCGTAGGGCAGGGTGCCTACGAGCAGTACTTC. The V and J genes are TRBV9 and TRBJ2-7; tentative D call: TRBD1 (5 bases). This CDR3 is built from 14 residues. Germline V gene sequence: CDR1 SGDLS, CDR2 YYNGEE.

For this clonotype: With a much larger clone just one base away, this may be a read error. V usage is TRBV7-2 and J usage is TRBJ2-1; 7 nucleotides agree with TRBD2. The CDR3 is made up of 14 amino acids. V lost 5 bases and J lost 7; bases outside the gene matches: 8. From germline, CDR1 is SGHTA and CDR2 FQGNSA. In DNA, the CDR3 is TGTGCCAGCAGCCCCGGGAGGAGTCTTAATGAGCAGTTCTTC. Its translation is CASSPGRSLNEQFF.

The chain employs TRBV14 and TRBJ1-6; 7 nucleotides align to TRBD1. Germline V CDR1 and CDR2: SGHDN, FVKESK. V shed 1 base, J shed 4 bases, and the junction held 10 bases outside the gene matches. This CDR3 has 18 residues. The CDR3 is CASSQGLRDSLYNSPLHF. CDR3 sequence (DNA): TGTGCCAGCAGCCAAGGATTACGGGACAGCCTTTATAATTCACCCCTCCACTTT.

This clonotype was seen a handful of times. CDR3 residues: CSARRDRGLNEQFF. The DNA of the CDR3 is TGCAGTGCTAGAAGGGACAGGGGGCTTAATGAGCAGTTCTTC. V and J are TRBV20-1 and TRBJ2-1; 12 bases fit TRBD1. This CDR3 is 14 amino acids long. Germline V gene lookup returns CDR1 DFQATT and CDR2 SNEGSKA (reference sequence). With V trimmed by 2 bases and J by 7 bases, 3 bases remained unmatched.

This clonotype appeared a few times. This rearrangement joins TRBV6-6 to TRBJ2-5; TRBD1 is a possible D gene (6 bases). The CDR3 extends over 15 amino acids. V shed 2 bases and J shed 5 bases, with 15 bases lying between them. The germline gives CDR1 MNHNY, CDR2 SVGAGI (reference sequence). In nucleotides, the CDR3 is TGTGCCAGCAGTTACCCCTCCTTGGGGGCCGAGACCCAGTACTTC. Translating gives CASSYPSLGAETQYF.